This T cell receptor (beta chain) derives from a study of cytomegalovirus exposure and HLA in healthy donors. Study outcomes and limitations: A cluster of highly shared sequence variants was likely a sequencing artifact. Apart from CMV serostatus, no immune exposure information was available.

PCR was performed using 60 Vbeta and 13 Jbeta primers. Measured with immunoSEQ multiplex PCR; TCRdb has only the in-frame clones, and not every one. The data show approximately 110,000 clones, approximately 70% seen once. Regarding this clone: Its matching antigen is unknown.

J gave up 7 bases and V 3 bases, and 10 bases lay outside the gene matches. CDR3 length: 17 amino acids. Per the germline V gene, CDR1 is SGHRS and CDR2 is YFSETQ. The V gene is TRBV5-1, the J gene TRBJ1-4, with 12 positions matching TRBD1. The sample consisted of PBMCs. The sequence came from a man between 60 and 70 years old in good health and CMV-seropositive. CDR3 region: CASSSGTGGVSGEKLFF. The CDR3 nucleotides read TGCGCCAGCAGCTCCGGGACAGGGGGCGTTTCGGGTGAAAAACTGTTTTTT. Full variable domain (missing parts from reference TRBV5-1 and TRBJ1-4): KAGVTQTPRYLIKTRGQQVTLSCSPISGHRSVSWYQQTPGQGLQFLFEYFSETQRNKGNFPGRFSGRQFSNSRSEMNVSTLELGDSALYLCASSSGTGGVSGEKLFFGSGTQLSVL.